This T cell receptor beta chain was captured by sequencing in a study of blood T cells in healthy people across ages. The CDR3 covers 13 residues. Trimming shortened V by 6 bases and J by 4 bases, and 12 bases separated the two germline ends. A sample-barcoded 5' primer and a J-beta primer mix were used in a second PCR of roughly 6 to 11 cycles. From the 5' RACE reads, TCRdb called clonotypes with MiXCR, one entry per CDR3 protein. The top ten clones hold 10% to 15% of a sample with 650,000 to 1,000,000 distinct CDR3 sequences, about 36% of them seen once. This clonotype has at least ten counts. This chain joins TRBV12-3 or TRBV12-4 and TRBJ1-2; a weak D match, TRBD1 (6 bases). The receptor's source is a man between 18 and 29 years old in good health. The sample consisted of blood. The CDR3 bases are TGTGCCAGCAGCGCAGGGGCCTCCTATGGCTACACCTTC. This translates into CASSAGASYGYTF.